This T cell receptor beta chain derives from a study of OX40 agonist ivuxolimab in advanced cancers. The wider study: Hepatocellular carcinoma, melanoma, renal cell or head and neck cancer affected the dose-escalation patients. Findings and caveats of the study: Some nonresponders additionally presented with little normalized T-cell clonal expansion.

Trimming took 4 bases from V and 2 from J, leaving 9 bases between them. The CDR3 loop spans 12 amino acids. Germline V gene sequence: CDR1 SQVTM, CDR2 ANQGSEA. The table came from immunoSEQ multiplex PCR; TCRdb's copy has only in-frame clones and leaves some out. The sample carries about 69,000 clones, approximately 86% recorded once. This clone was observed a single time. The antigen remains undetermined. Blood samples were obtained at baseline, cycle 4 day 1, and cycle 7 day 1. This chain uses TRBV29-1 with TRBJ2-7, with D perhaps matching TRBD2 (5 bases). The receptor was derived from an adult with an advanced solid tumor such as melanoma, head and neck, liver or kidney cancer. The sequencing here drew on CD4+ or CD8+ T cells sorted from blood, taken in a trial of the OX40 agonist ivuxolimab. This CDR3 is CSVVRGTYEQYF. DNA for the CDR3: TGCAGCGTTGTTCGGGGAACCTACGAGCAGTACTTC.